This entry is about one T cell receptor (beta chain). This clonotype has only a few counts. Its recognized antigen is unknown. The input lacks base qualities; no much larger clone sits a single base away. These data are taken from a study of blood T cells in healthy people across ages (dated by TCRdb to 2014 to 2015). Turning to the overall study: Template switching captured roughly one uniquely barcoded TCR beta cDNA molecule per two T cells in model experiments. The study measured age-related changes in TCR beta repertoire diversity using deep sequencing normalized with unique cDNA molecular identifiers. The study analyzed two additional independent replicas of 1 million unique cDNA reads from the same blood draw for two donors, one aged 18 to 30 and one aged 80 or older. To avoid experimental bias, donors of different ages were spread randomly across the sequencing lanes. The donors were split into four age groups: young (average around 17 years), middle-aged (about 40), aged (about 62) and long-lived (about 82). Points the paper makes about the study in general: The CMV infection status of donors was not known, potentially confounding age-related changes in expanded clonotypes. Estimates of total diversity from one million sequenced T cells were regarded as lower bounds and underestimates. Conclusive comparison of naive and antigen-experienced compartments was prevented by the profiling of bulk unsorted PBMCs. Observed TCR beta diversity per million T cells fell roughly linearly with age, and a significant reduction was already apparent by age around 40. Compared with the aged group, the long-lived group had more naive CD4+ T cells, fewer expanded clones and increased TCR diversity, a pattern suggesting age selection. Observed TCR beta diversity correlated strongly with the percentage of naive T cells measured by flow cytometry.

The 40 or so donors, aged about 6 to 95 years, were systemically healthy Caucasian individuals from Russia. Around 10 milliliters of peripheral blood were collected from each donor into EDTA-treated Vacutainer tubes. Ficoll-Paque density-gradient centrifugation was used to isolate PBMCs, with at least 6 million obtained per sample. Total RNA was extracted from PBMCs with Trizol reagent, with at least 5.5 micrograms obtained per sample. For every donor, an aliquot of PBMCs went through flow cytometry to measure the percentages of naive CD45RAhigh/CD27high T cells. There are 15 amino acids in the CDR3, from cysteine to phenylalanine inclusive. This entry keeps only the CDR3 DNA: 45 bases, framed from base 1. Trimming costs V 2 bases and J 2 bases, and their ends lie 11 bases apart. CDR1 MDHEN and CDR2 SYDVKM were looked up in the germline V gene. Library method: 5' RACE. The sequencing machine was an Illumina HiSeq 2500. A second PCR of about 7 to 12 cycles was run with a J-beta primer mix and a sample-barcoded 5' primer. Each TCR beta cDNA molecule received a unique molecular identifier from a template-switch 5' adaptor carrying 12 random nucleotides. Each sample yielded at least 3 million CDR3-containing paired-end reads. First-strand cDNA was synthesized from all RNA with the Mint cDNA synthesis kit, primed by a TRBC-specific oligonucleotide. Following uracil-DNA glycosylase treatment, a first 18-cycle PCR with universal primers M1SS and BC2_uni_R was performed on all cDNA. Concerning the study's data processing: Each sample was normalized by randomly selecting 1 million high-quality reads, each carrying a distinct molecular identifier. Reads sharing molecular identifiers were discarded rather than binned into consensus sequences. MiTCR, with a Q25 quality threshold and the strictest error-elimination algorithm, was used for CDR3 identification, clonotype clustering and error correction. Lower-bound total TCR beta diversity was estimated with a nonparametric unseen species model using Euler transformation. TCRdb reprocessed the public reads (quality trimming at Q25 with fastp, clone calling with MiXCR) and kept in-frame beta chains. Rows with a matching CDR3 protein are joined into one entry that keeps the most common DNA and genes. These V and J calls derive from TCRdb rather than the authors' analysis. This sample comprises 600,000 to 650,000 distinct CDR3 sequences, about 53% of them detected only once. Over 30% of the sample is in the top ten clones.

Sequencing was performed on blood. The receptor comes from a man aged 55 to 70 in good health. The rearrangement joined TRBV28 to TRBJ2-3; no D gene call is confident. The DNA is TGTGCCAGCAGTTTACGACTGACTTCCACAGATACGCAGTATTTT. Translated, it gives CASSLRLTSTDTQYF.